This is a list of T cell receptor beta chains from one sample in a study of Ad26.COV2.S vaccination and SARS-CoV-2 variants. The data were produced by immunoSEQ multiplex PCR, yet TCRdb's version contains in-frame clones alone and is incomplete. The repertoire holds about 220,000 clones, with around 89% as singletons. Sequences were derived from peripheral blood, sampled in a trial of Ad26.COV2.S vaccine versus placebo. The source of these receptors is a person aged 18-60 years who received the Ad26.COV2.S COVID-19 vaccine or a placebo. The CDR3 runs from the conserved cysteine through the conserved F or W. A D gene is named only where the DNA matches it firmly. Expanded clones get a size class; other rows say once, few or many, or leave the size out.

.	TRBV7-9	TRBJ1-2	.	CASSPREYGYTF	TGTGCCAGCAGCCCCAGAGAATATGGCTACACCTTC
.	TRBV9	TRBJ1-2	.	CASSVGAANYGYTF	TGTGCCAGCAGCGTAGGCGCGGCTAACTATGGCTACACCTTC
TRBD2	TRBV5-3	TRBJ2-4	.	CARKSVTSGLGVAKNIQYF	TGTGCCAGAAAGTCCGTAACTAGCGGGCTGGGAGTAGCCAAAAACATTCAGTACTTC
.	TRBV6-2/TRBV6-3	TRBJ2-5	.	CASSYSRWETQYF	TGTGCCAGCAGTTACTCTCGGTGGGAGACCCAGTACTTC
TRBD1	TRBV7-2	TRBJ2-6	once	CASSYRTGGFGANVLTF	TGTGCCAGCAGCTACAGGACAGGGGGCTTTGGGGCCAACGTCCTGACTTTC
TRBD1	TRBV27	TRBJ1-1	.	CASSLAGGPNTEAFF	TGTGCCAGCAGTTTGGCAGGGGGCCCGAACACTGAAGCTTTCTTT
TRBD2	TRBV6-2/TRBV6-3	TRBJ2-1	.	CASSPSGGFHEQFF	TGTGCCAGCAGCCCTAGCGGAGGGTTCCATGAGCAGTTCTTC
.	TRBV6-6	TRBJ2-7	.	CASSSWGVGGGEQYF	TGTGCCAGCTCCTCTTGGGGGGTTGGAGGAGGAGAGCAGTACTTC
TRBD1	TRBV24-1	TRBJ2-3	.	CATSDSDRGRPQYF	TGTGCCACCAGTGATTCTGACAGGGGTAGGCCGCAGTATTTT
.	TRBV27	TRBJ1-4	.	CASSLSGTYEKLFF	TGTGCCAGCAGTTTAAGTGGGACTTATGAAAAACTGTTTTTT
.	TRBV7-5	TRBJ1-6	.	CARIRPGQNSPLHF	TGTGCCAGAATCCGACCGGGACAGAATTCACCCCTCCACTTT
TRBD2	TRBV24-1	TRBJ2-7	once	CATSPGRAGGYYEQYF	TGTGCCACCAGCCCGGGTCGGGCGGGAGGGTACTACGAGCAGTACTTC
.	TRBV4-3	TRBJ2-2	.	CASSHEGRATGELFF	TGCGCCAGCAGCCATGAAGGGCGGGCCACCGGGGAGCTGTTTTTT
TRBD2	TRBV6-4	TRBJ2-2	many	CASSDVAGEGTGELFF	TGTGCCAGCAGTGACGTAGCGGGAGAAGGCACCGGGGAGCTGTTTTTT
.	TRBV28	TRBJ1-1	.	CASTGPYTEAFF	TGTGCCAGCACCGGTCCGTACACTGAAGCTTTCTTT
.	TRBV9	TRBJ2-2	once	CASSPRPSENTGELFF	TGTGCCAGCAGCCCCCGGCCTAGCGAGAACACCGGGGAGCTGTTTTTT
TRBD1	TRBV28	TRBJ1-6	.	CASSFPGQGAIHF	TGTGCCAGCAGTTTCCCGGGACAGGGGGCAATCCACTTT
TRBD2	TRBV11-2	TRBJ2-7	.	CASSFSGGYEQYF	TGTGCCAGCAGCTTTAGCGGGGGCTACGAGCAGTACTTC
TRBD1	TRBV10-3	TRBJ2-7	.	CAIRAATGFNSEQYF	TGTGCCATCAGAGCCGCGACAGGGTTTAATAGCGAGCAGTACTTC
.	TRBV5-4	TRBJ2-1	.	CASSLLNEQFF	TGTGCCAGTAGCCTTTTAAATGAGCAGTTCTTC
.	TRBV7-9	TRBJ1-6	.	CASSSDRTVSYNSPLHF	TGTGCCAGCAGCTCCGACCGGACAGTCTCCTATAATTCACCCCTCCACTTT
.	TRBV7-2	TRBJ2-7	.	CASSSPGSPYEQYF	TGTGCCAGCAGCTCCCCGGGATCCCCCTACGAGCAGTACTTC
TRBD1	TRBV18	TRBJ1-6	few	CASSRPGQSNAGSPLHF	TGTGCCAGCTCACGTCCGGGACAGTCGAACGCTGGTTCACCCCTCCACTTT
.	TRBV11-2	TRBJ1-3	.	CASSLDGTSSSGNTIYF	TGTGCCAGCAGCTTAGATGGCACCTCGAGCTCTGGAAACACCATATATTTT
.	TRBV6-4	TRBJ1-3	.	CASSPRGAGGNTIYF	TGTGCCAGCAGCCCCCGGGGGGCTGGAGGAAACACCATATATTTT
.	TRBV7-9	TRBJ1-5	.	CASSLVGWGQPQHF	TGTGCCAGCAGCTTAGTGGGGTGGGGCCAGCCCCAGCATTTT
.	TRBV6-2/TRBV6-3	TRBJ2-3	.	CASSFEAWRGQYF	TGTGCCAGCAGTTTCGAGGCTTGGCGGGGGCAGTATTTT
.	TRBV7-6	TRBJ2-1	.	CASSETGLGSGEYNEQFF	TGTGCCAGCAGCGAAACCGGACTGGGTAGCGGAGAGTACAATGAGCAGTTCTTC
.	TRBV7-7	TRBJ1-1	.	CASSLAWNTEAFF	TGTGCTAGCAGCTTAGCGTGGAACACTGAAGCTTTCTTT
.	TRBV20-1	TRBJ2-5	.	CSAQSGETQYF	TGCAGTGCGCAGAGTGGAGAGACCCAGTACTTC
.	TRBV10-1	TRBJ1-5	.	CASSETVNQPQHF	TGCGCCAGCAGTGAGACGGTCAATCAGCCCCAGCATTTT
.	TRBV6-2/TRBV6-3	TRBJ1-1	.	CASSPYTRMNTEAFF	TGTGCCAGCAGCCCCTACACCCGAATGAACACTGAAGCTTTCTTT
.	TRBV6-5	TRBJ2-7	.	CASKSGGYYEQYF	TGTGCCAGCAAATCGGGGGGCTATTACGAGCAGTACTTC
.	TRBV6-1	TRBJ2-2	.	CASSEAGKLNTGELFF	TGTGCCAGCAGTGAAGCGGGCAAGCTGAACACCGGGGAGCTGTTTTTT
.	TRBV9	TRBJ2-3	.	CASSVGLQITDTQYF	TGTGCCAGCAGCGTAGGACTGCAAATCACAGATACGCAGTATTTT
.	TRBV24-1	TRBJ2-5	.	CATSDLARGEETQYF	TGTGCCACCAGTGATTTAGCGCGGGGAGAAGAGACCCAGTACTTC
TRBD1	TRBV11-2	TRBJ1-1	.	CASSQGQGYSEAFF	TGTGCCAGCAGCCAGGGACAGGGATACTCTGAAGCTTTCTTT
TRBD2	TRBV10-3	TRBJ2-7	.	CAISGGSYEQYF	TGTGCCATCAGTGGCGGGAGCTACGAGCAGTACTTC
.	TRBV27	TRBJ1-6	.	CASSLFAGINSPLHF	TGTGCCAGCAGTTTATTTGCAGGAATTAATTCACCCCTCCACTTT
TRBD2	TRBV7-2	TRBJ2-1	.	CASSDGLARNEQFF	TGTGCCAGCAGCGACGGACTAGCGAGGAATGAGCAGTTCTTC
TRBD2	TRBV2	TRBJ2-5	.	CASNLAGWETQYF	TGTGCCAGCAACCTAGCGGGGTGGGAGACCCAGTACTTC
.	TRBV24-1	TRBJ2-5	.	CATSDLKGGETQYF	TGTGCCACCAGTGATTTGAAGGGTGGCGAGACCCAGTACTTC
.	TRBV28	TRBJ1-2	.	CASRFVGFGYTF	TGTGCCAGCAGGTTCGTCGGATTTGGCTACACCTTC
.	TRBV6-5	TRBJ2-5	.	CASSLGGIRETQYF	TGTGCCAGCTCCTTAGGAGGGATTCGAGAGACCCAGTACTTC
TRBD2	TRBV10-2	TRBJ2-3	few	CASSESRLAGRAQYF	TGCGCCAGCAGTGAGTCGAGACTAGCGGGGCGTGCGCAGTATTTT
TRBD1	TRBV11-3	TRBJ2-7	.	CASSFDRGHEQYF	TGTGCCAGCAGCTTCGACAGGGGCCACGAGCAGTACTTC
.	TRBV7-2	TRBJ2-3	.	CASSTGARGGADTQYF	TGTGCCAGCAGCACCGGGGCCCGAGGAGGGGCGGATACGCAGTATTTT
.	TRBV2	TRBJ1-3	.	CASHSRGNTIYF	TGTGCCAGCCACAGTAGGGGAAACACCATATATTTT
.	TRBV11-1	TRBJ1-2	.	CASSYQDGSYGYTF	TGTGCCAGCAGCTACCAGGACGGAAGCTATGGCTACACCTTC
.	TRBV28	TRBJ2-3	.	CASSTSSRPDTQYF	TGTGCCAGCAGTACGAGCTCGCGGCCAGATACGCAGTATTTT
TRBD1	TRBV30	TRBJ1-2	.	CAWRNSGTGGDGYTF	TGTGCCTGGAGAAATTCCGGGACAGGGGGCGATGGCTACACCTTC
.	TRBV28	TRBJ2-7	.	CASGLRGHEQYF	TGTGCCAGCGGCCTCCGGGGACACGAGCAGTACTTC
TRBD1	TRBV6-5	TRBJ2-7	.	CASKTGTAAYEQYF	TGTGCCAGCAAAACCGGGACAGCGGCCTACGAGCAGTACTTC
.	TRBV10-3	TRBJ1-5	.	CAISGQDSNQPQHF	TGTGCCATCAGTGGCCAGGATAGCAATCAGCCCCAGCATTTT
.	TRBV2	TRBJ1-1	.	CASSEGLAGGSFNTEAFF	TGTGCCAGCAGTGAAGGGCTCGCTGGGGGCAGCTTTAACACTGAAGCTTTCTTT